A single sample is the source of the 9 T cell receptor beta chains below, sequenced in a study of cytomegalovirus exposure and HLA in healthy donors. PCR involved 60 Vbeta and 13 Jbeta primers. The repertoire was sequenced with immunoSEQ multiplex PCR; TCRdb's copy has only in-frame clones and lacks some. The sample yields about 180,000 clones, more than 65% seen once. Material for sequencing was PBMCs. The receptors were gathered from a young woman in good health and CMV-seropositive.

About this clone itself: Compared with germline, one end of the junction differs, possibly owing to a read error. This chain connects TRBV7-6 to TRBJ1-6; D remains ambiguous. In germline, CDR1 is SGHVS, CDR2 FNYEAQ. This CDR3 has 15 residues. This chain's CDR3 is CASNLYRERSSPLHF. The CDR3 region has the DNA TGTGCCAGCAACTTATATAGGGAGAGGAGTTCACCCCTCCACTTT.

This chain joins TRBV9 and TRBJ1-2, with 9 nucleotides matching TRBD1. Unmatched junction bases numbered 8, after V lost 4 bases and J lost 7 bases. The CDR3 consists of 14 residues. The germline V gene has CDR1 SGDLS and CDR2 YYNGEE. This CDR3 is CASSPRQGGSGYTF. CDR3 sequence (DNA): TGTGCCAGCAGCCCTCGACAGGGGGGAAGTGGCTACACCTTC. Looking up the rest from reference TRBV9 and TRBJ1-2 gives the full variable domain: DSGVTQTPKHLITATGQRVTLRCSPRSGDLSVYWYQQSLDQGLQFLIQYYNGEERAKGNILERFSAQQFPDLHSELNLSSLELGDSALYFCASSPRQGGSGYTFGSGTRLTVV.

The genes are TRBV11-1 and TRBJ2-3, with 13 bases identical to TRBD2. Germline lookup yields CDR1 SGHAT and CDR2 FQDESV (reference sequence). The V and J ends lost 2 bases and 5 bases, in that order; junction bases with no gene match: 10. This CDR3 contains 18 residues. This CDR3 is CASSLTKPGTSGIDTQYF. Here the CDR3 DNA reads TGTGCCAGCAGCTTAACGAAACCCGGGACTAGCGGGATAGATACGCAGTATTTT.

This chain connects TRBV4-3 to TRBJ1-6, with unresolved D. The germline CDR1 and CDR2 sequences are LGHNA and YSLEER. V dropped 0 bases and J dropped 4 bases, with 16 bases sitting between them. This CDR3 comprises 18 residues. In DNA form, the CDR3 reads TGCGCCAGCAGCCAAGAATCCAGCCGAAGGAGGTATAATTCACCCCTCCACTTT. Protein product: CASSQESSRRRYNSPLHF.

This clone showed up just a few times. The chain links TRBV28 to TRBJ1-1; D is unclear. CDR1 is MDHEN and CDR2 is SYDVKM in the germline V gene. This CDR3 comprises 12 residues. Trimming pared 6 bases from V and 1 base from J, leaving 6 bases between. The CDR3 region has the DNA TGTGCCAGCAGGGAGGGGAACACTGAAGCTTTCTTT. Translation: CASREGNTEAFF.

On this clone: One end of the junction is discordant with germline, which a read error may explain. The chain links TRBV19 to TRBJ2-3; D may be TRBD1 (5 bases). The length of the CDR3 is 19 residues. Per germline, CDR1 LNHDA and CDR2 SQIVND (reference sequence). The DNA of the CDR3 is TGTGCCAGTATTATAGTACCCATTCGACGCGACGGCTCAGGGTTGACGCAGTATTTT. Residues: CASIIVPIRRDGSGLTQYF.

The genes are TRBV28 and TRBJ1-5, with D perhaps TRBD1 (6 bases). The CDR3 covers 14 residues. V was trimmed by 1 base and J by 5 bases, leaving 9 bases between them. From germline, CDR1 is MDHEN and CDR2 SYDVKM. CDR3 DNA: TGTGCCAGCAGTTTATCAGGGGCCCATCAGCCCCAGCATTTT. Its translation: CASSLSGAHQPQHF.

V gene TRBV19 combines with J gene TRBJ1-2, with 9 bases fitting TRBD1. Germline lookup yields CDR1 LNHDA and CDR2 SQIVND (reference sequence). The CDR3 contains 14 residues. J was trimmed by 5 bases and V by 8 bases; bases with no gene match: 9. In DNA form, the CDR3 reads TGTGCCAGTCGAGGGGACAGGGATGGGTATGGCTACACCTTC. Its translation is CASRGDRDGYGYTF.

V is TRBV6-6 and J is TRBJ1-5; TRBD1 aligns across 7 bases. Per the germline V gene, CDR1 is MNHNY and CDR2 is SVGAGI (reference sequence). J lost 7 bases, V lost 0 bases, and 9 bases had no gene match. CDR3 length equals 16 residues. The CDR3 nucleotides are TGTGCCAGCAGTTACTCGCACGACAGGGCGGGACAGCCCCAGCATTTT. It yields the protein CASSYSHDRAGQPQHF.